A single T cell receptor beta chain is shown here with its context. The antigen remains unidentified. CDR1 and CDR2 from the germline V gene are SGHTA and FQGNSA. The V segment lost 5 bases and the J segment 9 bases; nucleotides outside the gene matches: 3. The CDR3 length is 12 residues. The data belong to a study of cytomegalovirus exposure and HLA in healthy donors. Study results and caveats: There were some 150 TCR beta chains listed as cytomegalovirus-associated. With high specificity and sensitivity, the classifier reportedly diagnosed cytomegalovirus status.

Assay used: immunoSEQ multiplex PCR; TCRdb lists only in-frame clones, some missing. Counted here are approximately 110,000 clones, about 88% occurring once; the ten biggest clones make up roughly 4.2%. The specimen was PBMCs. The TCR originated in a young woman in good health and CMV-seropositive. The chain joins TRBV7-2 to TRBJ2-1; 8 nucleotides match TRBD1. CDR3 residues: CASSRQGTEQFF. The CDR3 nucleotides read TGTGCCAGCAGCCGACAGGGGACTGAGCAGTTCTTC.